The T cell receptor (beta chain) described here comes from a study of response to subunit inactivated influenza vaccine. Notes on the study in general: It was suggested by the authors that few new T cells are recruited by each seasonal influenza vaccination.

One entry per CDR3 protein, called by TCRdb with MiXCR from the RT-PCR reads. Among about 520,000 distinct CDR3 sequences listed, roughly 7.9% were seen once. Regarding this clonotype: Its antigen is not identified.

This receptor was identified in a man between 50 and 75 years old who received an inactivated influenza vaccine. Sequencing was performed on PBMCs from blood, taken less than 30 months after vaccination.

In DNA form, the CDR3 reads TGTGCCAGCAGCTTACGGGGACCGAGGACTAGCGGGAGTGGAGATACGCAGTATTTT. It codes for CASSLRGPRTSGSGDTQYF. This rearrangement joins TRBV7-3 to TRBJ2-3, with 13 bases matching TRBD2. This CDR3 region has 19 residues. Germline V gene sequence: CDR1 SGHTA, CDR2 FQGTGA. Losses at the gene ends were 2 bases for V and 5 bases for J; bases not matched to a gene: 13.